A single T cell receptor (beta chain) is shown here with its context. Its cognate antigen is unknown. The ends were cut back, 0 bases at V and 3 bases at J, with 4 bases in the middle. CDR1 and CDR2 (germline): MRHNA, SNTAGT. This CDR3 comprises 13 residues. These data originate in a study of cytomegalovirus exposure and HLA in healthy donors. Researchers ran the PCR with 60 Vbeta and 13 Jbeta primers. Sequencing was performed with immunoSEQ multiplex PCR; in TCRdb, only in-frame clones are kept and a portion is missing. The sample holds some 120,000 clones, 75% to 90% seen once. Study findings and constraints: Associated with cytomegalovirus, according to the listing, were fewer than 200 TCR beta chains.

Sequences were obtained from PBMCs. The clonotype was recovered from a male donor in good health and CMV-seronegative. The V gene is TRBV6-4, the J gene TRBJ2-3; D uncertain. The CDR3 DNA reads as TGTGCCAGCAGTGACTCGGAGACAGATACGCAGTATTTT. It encodes CASSDSETDTQYF.